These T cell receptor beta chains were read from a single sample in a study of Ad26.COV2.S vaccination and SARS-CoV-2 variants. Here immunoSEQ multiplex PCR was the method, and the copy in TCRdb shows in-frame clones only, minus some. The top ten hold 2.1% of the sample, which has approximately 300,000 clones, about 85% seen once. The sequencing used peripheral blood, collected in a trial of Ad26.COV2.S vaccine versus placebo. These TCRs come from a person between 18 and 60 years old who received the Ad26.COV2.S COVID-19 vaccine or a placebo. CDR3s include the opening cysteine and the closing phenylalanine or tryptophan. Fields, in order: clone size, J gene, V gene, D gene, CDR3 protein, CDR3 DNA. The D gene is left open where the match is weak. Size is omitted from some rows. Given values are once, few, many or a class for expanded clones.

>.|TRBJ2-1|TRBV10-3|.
CAISDRESIGEQFF
TGTGCCATCAGTGACCGGGAGTCTATAGGTGAGCAGTTCTTC
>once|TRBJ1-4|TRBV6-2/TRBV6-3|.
CASSYPRQPSEKLFF
TGTGCCAGCAGTTACCCCCGACAGCCCTCCGAAAAACTGTTTTTT
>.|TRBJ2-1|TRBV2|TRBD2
CASSVLAGYNEQFF
TGTGCCAGCAGTGTACTAGCGGGGTACAATGAGCAGTTCTTC
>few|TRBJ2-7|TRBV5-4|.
CASSLAVGSGYEQYF
TGTGCCAGCAGCTTGGCGGTGGGGTCTGGCTACGAGCAGTACTTC
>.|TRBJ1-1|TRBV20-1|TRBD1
CSLHRGLMSFF
TGCAGTCTTCACAGGGGGCTTATGTCTTTCTTT
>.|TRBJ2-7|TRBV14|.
CASSQVSLGGQYF
TGTGCCAGCAGCCAAGTCAGCCTGGGAGGGCAGTACTTC
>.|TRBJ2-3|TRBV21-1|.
CASSAVRNGTDCTDTQYF
TGTGCCAGCAGCGCCGTACGTAACGGGACGGACTGCACAGATACGCAGTATTTT
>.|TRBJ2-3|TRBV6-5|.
CASSYSPVTDTQYF
TGTGCCAGCAGTTACTCCCCCGTCACAGATACGCAGTATTTT
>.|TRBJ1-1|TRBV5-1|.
CASSVLQGNTEAFF
TGCGCCAGCAGCGTACTACAGGGGAACACTGAAGCTTTCTTT
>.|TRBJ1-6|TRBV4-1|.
CASSQGPGGRGSPLHF
TGCGCCAGCAGCCAAGGGCCGGGCGGGAGAGGTTCACCCCTCCACTTT
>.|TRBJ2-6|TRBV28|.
CASSPLRFAREANVLTF
TGTGCCAGCAGTCCTCTAAGATTTGCGCGTGAGGCCAACGTCCTGACTTTC
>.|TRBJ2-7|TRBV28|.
CASRKGGPYEQYF
TGTGCCAGCAGGAAAGGGGGTCCCTACGAGCAGTACTTC
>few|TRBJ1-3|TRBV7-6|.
CASSFDRGRSGNTIYF
TGTGCCAGCAGCTTTGATCGGGGTCGGTCTGGAAACACCATATATTTT
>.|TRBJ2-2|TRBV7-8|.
CASSLTDSYTGELFF
TGTGCCAGCAGCTTGACGGACAGTTACACCGGGGAGCTGTTTTTT
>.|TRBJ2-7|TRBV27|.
CARLTGTYEQYF
TGTGCCCGCCTGACAGGTACCTACGAGCAGTACTTC
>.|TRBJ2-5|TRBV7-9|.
CASSSLETQYF
TGTGCCAGCAGCTCTTTGGAGACCCAGTACTTC
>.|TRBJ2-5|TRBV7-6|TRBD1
CATGQANEETQYF
TGTGCCACCGGACAGGCAAATGAAGAGACCCAGTACTTC
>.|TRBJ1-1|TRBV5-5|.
CASSKGPTNTEAFF
TGTGCCAGCAGCAAGGGACCGACGAACACTGAAGCTTTCTTT